This T cell receptor beta chain was identified in a study of blood T cell repertoires in COVID-19. Some clones are missing from TCRdb's copy, which holds only in-frame ones; the method was immunoSEQ multiplex PCR. The data show 95,000 to 120,000 clones, with roughly 82% seen just once and roughly 8% held by the top ten. The material sequenced was peripheral blood. This TCR came from a woman in her thirties or forties with acute or convalescent COVID-19.

The CDR3: CSARGGSYTEAFF. The CDR3 DNA follows: TGCAGCGCCCGGGGGGGCAGTTACACTGAAGCTTTCTTT. The V call is TRBV29-1, the J call TRBJ1-1; weak D call: TRBD1 (6 bases). Germline V gene lookup returns CDR1 SQVTM and CDR2 ANQGSEA. Trimming left V 7 bases short and J 3 bases short, with 15 bases between. The CDR3 covers 13 residues.